These 13 T cell receptor beta chains were all obtained from the same sample, sequenced in a study of technical replicates of blood from a few donors. Using immunoSEQ multiplex PCR, the repertoire was profiled, and TCRdb retains in-frame clones only, with some absent. The sample records fewer than 100,000 clones, 95% to 98% being singletons. Sequencing used T cells isolated from PBMCs. The source of these receptors is a human donor in good health.

The chain couples TRBV6-6 to TRBJ1-3; weak D call: TRBD1 (6 bases). The CDR3 extends over 15 amino acids. In germline, CDR1 is MNHNY, CDR2 SVGAGI (reference sequence). With 7 bases removed from V and 2 bases from J, the gap between germline ends came to 15 bases. The CDR3 spells CASTWGTTAGNTIYF. DNA of the CDR3: TGTGCCAGCACCTGGGGGACAACTGCTGGAAACACCATATATTTT.

The rearrangement links TRBV7-7 to TRBJ2-5, with 7 bases aligning to TRBD1. The V gene end was trimmed by 5 bases and the J gene end by 4 bases; junction bases not matched to a gene: 4. The germline V gene encodes CDR1 SSHAT and CDR2 FNYEAQ (reference sequence). This CDR3 spans 13 amino acids. CDR3 DNA sequence: TGTGCCAGCAGCCGGGACAGTGTAGAGACCCAGTACTTC. Amino acid sequence: CASSRDSVETQYF.

The chain joins TRBV7-6 to TRBJ2-1, with D hard to call. Germline-derived CDR1 and CDR2 are SGHVS and FNYEAQ. CDR3 length equals 17 residues. The V end lost 4 bases, the J end lost 3 bases, and 19 bases lay between the germline ends. The CDR3 DNA reads TGTGCCAGCAGCTCACCGAGAGGAGTGGCCTTCTACAATGAGCAGTTCTTC. It is translated as CASSSPRGVAFYNEQFF.

The DNA for the CDR3 is TGTGCCAGCAGCTTAGGGCTAGCGGGGGCAATACTAAGTAGCACAGATACGCAGTATTTT. Translated: CASSLGLAGAILSSTDTQYF. This sequence joins TRBV7-8 and TRBJ2-3; TRBD2 agrees at 10 bases. Germline CDR1 is SGHVS and CDR2 is FQNEAQ. This CDR3 is built from 20 residues. The V gene end was trimmed by 1 base and the J gene end by 0 bases; junction bases not matched to a gene: 13.

This clone is a singleton in its sample. This chain joins TRBV10-3 and TRBJ1-2; tentative D call: TRBD1 (5 bases). Germline-derived CDR1 and CDR2 are ENHRY and SYGVKD. This CDR3 is 12 amino acids long. V lost 6 bases to trimming and J lost 4 bases, with 9 bases between them. The CDR3 region has the DNA TGTGCCATCAGCACTCAGGGCTATGGCTACACCTTC. It translates to CAISTQGYGYTF.

V is TRBV6-5 and J is TRBJ1-1, with 7 nucleotides matching TRBD1. There are 15 residues in the CDR3. V trimming: 0 bases; J trimming: 1 base; junction bases outside the gene matches: 2. Per the germline V gene, CDR1 is MNHEY and CDR2 is SVGAGI. CDR3 DNA: TGTGCCAGCAGTTACTCGCGGACAGGGAACACTGAAGCTTTCTTT. Its protein product is CASSYSRTGNTEAFF.

The V call is TRBV5-1, the J call TRBJ1-5; TRBD1 matches at 9 bases. Germline V gene lookup returns CDR1 SGHRS and CDR2 YFSETQ. This CDR3 has 15 residues. After removal of 0 bases from V and 7 bases from J, the junction contained 5 bases not matched to a gene. The CDR3 coding sequence is TGCGCCAGCAGCTTGGGGGGACAGGGCCCCCAGCCCCAGCATTTT. It is translated as CASSLGGQGPQPQHF.

This chain uses TRBV11-3 with TRBJ2-1, with a weak D call TRBD2 (6 bases). The CDR3 consists of 17 residues. Deletions cut 4 bases from V and 0 bases from J, with 16 bases between. Germline V gene data show CDR1 as SGHNT and CDR2 as YENEEA. The CDR3 nucleotides read TGTGCCAGCAGCTCTCCGAGGCAGACTAGCTCCTACAATGAGCAGTTCTTC. It is translated as CASSSPRQTSSYNEQFF.

The chain is built from TRBV6-1 and TRBJ1-2; the match to TRBD1 covers 7 bases. The germline gives CDR1 MNHNS, CDR2 SASEGT. This CDR3 has 12 residues. V gave up 11 bases and J gave up 8 bases; unmatched junction bases: 11. Written as DNA, the CDR3 is TGTGCCTTCCAGACAGGGCCGGGGGGCTACACCTTC. This encodes CAFQTGPGGYTF.

This chain connects TRBV2 to TRBJ2-3; D is uncertain. Trimming pared 6 bases from V and 0 bases from J, leaving 13 bases between. CDR1 and CDR2 from the germline V gene are SNHLY and FYNNEI. The CDR3 has 15 residues. This CDR3 reads CASRLGATSTDTQYF. The CDR3 region has the DNA TGTGCCAGCAGACTTGGAGCAACTAGCACAGATACGCAGTATTTT.

This sequence joins TRBV10-1 and TRBJ1-2; D call uncertain. CDR3 length: 13 amino acids. Per germline, CDR1 WNHNN and CDR2 SYGVQD (reference sequence). V was shortened by 6 bases and J by 3 bases, with 11 bases between the two germline ends. The DNA of the CDR3 is TGCGCCAGCAGCGCGACACTTCACTATGGCTACACCTTC. Protein product: CASSATLHYGYTF.

The chain combines TRBV12-2 with TRBJ2-5; the D call of TRBD2 is as the table states it, not checked on the DNA. TRBV12-2 is given as a pseudogene. The length of the CDR3 is 17 residues. The CDR3: CASRLWGETISQETQYF. CDR3 nucleotide sequence: TGTGCAAGTCGCTTGTGGGGGGAGACTATCTCCCAAGAGACCCAGTACTTC.

The chain recombines TRBV18 with TRBJ2-3; 7 bases agree with TRBD2. The germline gives CDR1 KGHSH, CDR2 LQKENI. The CDR3 is 15 amino acids. V dropped 3 bases and J dropped 3; count of bases not matched to a gene: 6. The CDR3 protein is CASSPLAGVTDTQYF. CDR3 DNA sequence: TGTGCCAGCTCACCCCTGGCGGGAGTGACAGATACGCAGTATTTT.